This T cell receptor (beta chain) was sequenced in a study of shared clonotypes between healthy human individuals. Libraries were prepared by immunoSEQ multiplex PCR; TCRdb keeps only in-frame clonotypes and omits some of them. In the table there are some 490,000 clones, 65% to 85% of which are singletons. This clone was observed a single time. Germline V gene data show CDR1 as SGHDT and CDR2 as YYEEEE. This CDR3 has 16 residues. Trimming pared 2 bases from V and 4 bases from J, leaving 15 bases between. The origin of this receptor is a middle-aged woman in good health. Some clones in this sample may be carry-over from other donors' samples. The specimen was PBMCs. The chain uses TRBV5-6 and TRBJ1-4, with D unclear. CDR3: CASSFFPPESNEKLFF. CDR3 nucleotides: TGTGCCAGCAGCTTTTTCCCCCCGGAAAGTAATGAAAAACTGTTTTTT. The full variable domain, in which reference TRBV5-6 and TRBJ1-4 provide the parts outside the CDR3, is DAGVTQSPTHLIKTRGQQVTLRCSPKSGHDTVSWYQQALGQGPQFIFQYYEEEERQRGNFPDRFSGHQFPNYSSELNVNALLLGDSALYLCASSFFPPESNEKLFFGSGTQLSVL.